This TCR beta chain was found in a study of OX40 agonist ivuxolimab in advanced cancers. A note on the overall study: The costimulatory receptor OX40 (CD134) was targeted by ivuxolimab, a fully human IgG2 agonistic monoclonal antibody. Intravenous ivuxolimab was administered to patients every 2 weeks at six dose levels: 0.01, 0.1, 0.3, 1.5, 3 and 10 mg/kg. Among the roughly 52 dose-escalation patients, about 19 had hepatocellular carcinoma, approximately 15 melanoma, 9 renal cell carcinoma and 9 head and neck cancer. The dose-escalation cohort was around 84% male with a mean age of roughly 62 years, ranging from roughly 20 to 80. Patients were allowed to have had prior anti-PD-1, anti-PD-L1 or anti-CTLA-4 therapy, and approximately 40% of the dose-escalation patients had been treated with checkpoint inhibitors. Partial responses occurred in three dose-escalation patients: two with cutaneous melanoma and one with hepatocellular carcinoma. Peripheral TCRbeta sequencing aimed to test whether ivuxolimab altered TCR sequence diversity and caused clonal T-cell expansion. The paper reports the monotherapy dose-escalation portion (N of about 47 patients) of the phase I ivuxolimab trial. The paper as a whole reports these results and caveats: After ivuxolimab, expanded clones were on average more numerous among CD8+ T cells than among CD4+ T cells. In the 0.1-3.0 mg/kg groups, partial responders had among the lowest normalized peripheral clonal expansion, particularly in CD8+ T cells. The antigen specificity of the peripheral T cells that underwent clonal expansion was not determined. At doses of 0.1 to 3.0 mg/kg, clonal expansion of both CD4+ and CD8+ blood T cells was observed from baseline to week 6. Low levels of normalized T-cell clonal expansion were also seen in some patients who did not respond.

Genomic DNA was isolated from the sorted cells so that the TCRbeta CDR3 region could be sequenced. TCRbeta CDR3 regions were sequenced using the immunoSEQ Assay. TCRdb obtained this table from immuneACCESS and retained in-frame rearrangements with V and J assigned. These tables miss some clones; where compared with another copy, unresolved V genes account for less than half of the shortfall, and the remainder is unexplained. Within this sample are around 53,000 clones, with approximately 93% of them counted one time only. The top ten hold 15% to 20% of the sample. The trial excluded patients who had a history of autoimmune disease or who were on systemic immunosuppression. Peripheral blood for TCR sequencing was collected from all dose cohorts at baseline, on cycle 4 day 1, and on cycle 7 day 1. Samples were obtained from an open-label, multicenter, first-in-human phase I dose-escalation trial of ivuxolimab. The trial enrolled adults with locally advanced or metastatic head and neck squamous cell, hepatocellular, melanoma or renal cell carcinoma. Before TCR sequencing, CD4+ T cells and CD8+ T cells from peripheral blood were sorted into separate populations.

Regarding this clone: Its specific antigen is unknown. The input lacks base qualities; no much larger clone sits a single base away.

At the junction V is shortened by 0 bases and J by 0 bases, with 3 bases in between. Its CDR3 holds 13 amino acids, cysteine through phenylalanine. The entry retains the CDR3 DNA only, 39 bases that are in frame from base 1. Via the germline V gene, CDR1 is SGDLS and CDR2 YYNGEE. The input for sequencing was CD4+ or CD8+ T cells sorted from blood, taken in a trial of the OX40 agonist ivuxolimab. Here the chain combines TRBV9 and TRBJ1-1, with the D gene uncertain. The TCR originated in an adult with an advanced solid tumor such as melanoma, head and neck, liver or kidney cancer. The DNA sequence is as follows: TGTGCCAGCAGCGTAGAATTGAACACTGAAGCTTTCTTT. The translation is CASSVELNTEAFF.